A single sample is the source of the 5 T cell receptor beta chains below, sequenced in a study of Ad26.COV2.S vaccination and SARS-CoV-2 variants. The treatment here: some 20 received Ad26.COV2.S at low or high dose, single or two shots; five or six received placebo; per-sample allocation not given. All samples were drawn on day 63, counting from the first vaccine or placebo injection. Profiled with immunoSEQ multiplex PCR; TCRdb holds only in-frame clones, not every one. The profile covers approximately 400,000 clones, with approximately 84% appearing a single time and roughly 3.1% taken by the ten largest. The sequenced sample was peripheral blood, obtained in a trial of Ad26.COV2.S vaccine versus placebo. The receptors shown here come from a person aged 18 to 59 who received the Ad26.COV2.S COVID-19 vaccine or a placebo.

The genes are TRBV5-1 and TRBJ2-3; 8 bases fit TRBD2. This CDR3 region has 15 residues. With V trimmed by 0 bases and J by 6 bases, 6 bases remained unmatched. Germline assignment: CDR1 SGHRS and CDR2 YFSETQ. The chain's CDR3 is CASSLDIGGADTQYF. In nucleotides, the CDR3 is TGCGCCAGCAGCTTGGATATCGGGGGGGCTGATACGCAGTATTTT.

This chain connects TRBV4-3 to TRBJ1-2; D is possibly TRBD1 (6 bases). The V and J ends lost 3 bases and 1 base respectively, with 12 bases between them. This CDR3 spans 15 amino acids. Germline V gives CDR1 LGHNA, CDR2 YSLEER. The CDR3 region is CASSQDRQDNYGYTF. DNA of the CDR3: TGCGCCAGCAGCCAGGACAGACAGGATAACTATGGCTACACCTTC.

The chain uses TRBV2 and TRBJ1-6, with TRBD1 as a possible D gene (5 bases). The V and J ends lost 10 bases and 9 bases respectively, with 22 bases between them. The CDR3 loop spans 15 amino acids. The germline V gene has CDR1 SNHLY and CDR2 FYNNEI. Written as DNA, the CDR3 is TGTGCCACTATGGGTGGGGCCGCTACCCGTTCACCCCTCCACTTT. Its protein product is CATMGGAATRSPLHF.

The chain couples TRBV10-3 to TRBJ2-2; 13 bases map to TRBD2. Per the germline V gene, CDR1 is ENHRY and CDR2 is SYGVKD. This CDR3 comprises 18 residues. J was trimmed by 4 bases and V by 4 bases; bases with no gene match: 9. CDR3 residues: CAISATSGRASGTGELFF. CDR3 nucleotide sequence: TGTGCCATCAGTGCAACTAGCGGGAGGGCCTCGGGCACCGGGGAGCTGTTTTTT.

The chain's CDR3 is CASSPPGVGGQETQYF. In nucleotides, the CDR3 is TGTGCCAGCAGCCCTCCCGGGGTGGGAGGACAAGAGACCCAGTACTTC. The chain combines TRBV5-4 with TRBJ2-5, with TRBD2 as a possible D gene (6 bases). Germline lookup yields CDR1 SGHNT and CDR2 YYREEE (reference sequence). The CDR3 is made up of 16 amino acids. Trimming pared 4 bases from V and 2 bases from J, leaving 18 bases between.